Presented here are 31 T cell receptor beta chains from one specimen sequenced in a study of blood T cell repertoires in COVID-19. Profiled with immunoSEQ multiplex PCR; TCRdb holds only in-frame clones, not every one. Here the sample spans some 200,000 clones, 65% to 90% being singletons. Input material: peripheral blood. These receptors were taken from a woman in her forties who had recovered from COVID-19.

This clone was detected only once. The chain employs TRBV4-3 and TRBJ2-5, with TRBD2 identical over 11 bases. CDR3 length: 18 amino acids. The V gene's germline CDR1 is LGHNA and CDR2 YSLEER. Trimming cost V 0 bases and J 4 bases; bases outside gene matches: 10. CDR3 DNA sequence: TGCGCCAGCAGCCAAGATTGGTCTGGGCTAGCGGGGGGAGAGACCCAGTACTTC. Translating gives CASSQDWSGLAGGETQYF.

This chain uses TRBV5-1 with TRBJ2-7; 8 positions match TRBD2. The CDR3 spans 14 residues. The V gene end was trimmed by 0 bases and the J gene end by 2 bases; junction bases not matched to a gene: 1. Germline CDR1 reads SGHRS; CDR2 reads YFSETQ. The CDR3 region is CASSLGGGTYEQYF. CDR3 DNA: TGCGCCAGCAGCTTGGGCGGGGGGACCTACGAGCAGTACTTC.

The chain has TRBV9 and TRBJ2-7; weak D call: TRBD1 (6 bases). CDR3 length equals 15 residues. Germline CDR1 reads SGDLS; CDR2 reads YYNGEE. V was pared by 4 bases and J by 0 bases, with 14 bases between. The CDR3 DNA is TGTGCCAGCAGCCGAGGACAGTCCAGCTCCTACGAGCAGTACTTC. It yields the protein CASSRGQSSSYEQYF.

This chain's CDR3 is CASRVSSGRQYF. CDR3 DNA sequence: TGTGCCAGCAGGGTTAGCAGCGGTAGACAGTACTTC. V usage is TRBV6-5 and J usage is TRBJ2-7; a possible D gene is TRBD2 (5 bases). V lost 6 bases and J lost 10, with 16 bases in between. The CDR3 totals 12 residues. Germline V gives CDR1 MNHEY, CDR2 SVGAGI.

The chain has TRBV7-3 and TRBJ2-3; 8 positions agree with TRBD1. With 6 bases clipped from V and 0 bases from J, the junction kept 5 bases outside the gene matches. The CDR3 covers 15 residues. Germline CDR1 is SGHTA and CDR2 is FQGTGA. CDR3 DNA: TGTGCCAGCAGTATGGGACAGGCCAGCACAGATACGCAGTATTTT. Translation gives CASSMGQASTDTQYF.

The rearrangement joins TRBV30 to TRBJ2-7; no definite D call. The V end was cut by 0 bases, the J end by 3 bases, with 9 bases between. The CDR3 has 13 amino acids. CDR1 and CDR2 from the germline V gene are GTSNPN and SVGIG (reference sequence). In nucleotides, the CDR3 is TGTGCCTGGAGTGTAATGTCAGGCTACGAGCAGTACTTC. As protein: CAWSVMSGYEQYF.

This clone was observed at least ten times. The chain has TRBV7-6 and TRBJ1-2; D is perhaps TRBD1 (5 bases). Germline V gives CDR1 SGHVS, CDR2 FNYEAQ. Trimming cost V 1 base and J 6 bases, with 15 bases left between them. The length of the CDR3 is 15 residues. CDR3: CASSLGSRRVHGYTF. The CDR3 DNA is TGTGCCAGCAGCTTAGGTTCTCGCAGGGTTCATGGCTACACCTTC.

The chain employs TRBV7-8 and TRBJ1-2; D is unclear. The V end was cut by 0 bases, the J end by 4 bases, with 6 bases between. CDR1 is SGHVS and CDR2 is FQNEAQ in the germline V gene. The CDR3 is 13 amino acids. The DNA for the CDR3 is TGTGCCAGCAGCTTAGCGCCGGGCTATGGCTACACCTTC. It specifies CASSLAPGYGYTF.

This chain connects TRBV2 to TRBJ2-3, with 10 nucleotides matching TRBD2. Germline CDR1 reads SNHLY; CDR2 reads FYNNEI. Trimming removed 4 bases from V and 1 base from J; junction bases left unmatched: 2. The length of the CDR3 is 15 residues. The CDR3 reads CASSVLAGGTDTQYF. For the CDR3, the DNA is TGTGCCAGCAGTGTTCTAGCGGGGGGCACAGATACGCAGTATTTT.

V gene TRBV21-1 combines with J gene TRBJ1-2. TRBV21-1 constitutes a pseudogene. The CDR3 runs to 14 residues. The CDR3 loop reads CASIPRGRGYGYTF. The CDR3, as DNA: TGTGCCAGCATCCCGAGGGGGAGGGGCTATGGCTACACCTTC.

This CDR3 is CASSPWDRLNEQFF. CDR3 sequence (DNA): TGTGCCAGCAGTCCCTGGGACAGGTTAAATGAGCAGTTCTTC. The chain uses TRBV6-2 or TRBV6-3 and TRBJ2-1, with 8 bases aligning to TRBD1. Trimming at V came to 5 bases and at J to 7 bases, leaving 7 bases not matched to a gene. Germline CDR1 MNHEY, CDR2 SVGEGT. The length of the CDR3 is 14 residues.

The CDR3 sequence is CASSQAGGSGDTQYF. Written as DNA, the CDR3 is TGCGCCAGCAGCCAAGCGGGGGGGTCTGGGGATACGCAGTATTTT. The chain combines TRBV4-3 with TRBJ2-3, with 8 nucleotides matching TRBD2. Trimming took 1 base from V and 6 from J; bases not matched to a gene: 6. CDR1 LGHNA and CDR2 YSLEER come from the germline V gene. The CDR3 extends over 15 amino acids.

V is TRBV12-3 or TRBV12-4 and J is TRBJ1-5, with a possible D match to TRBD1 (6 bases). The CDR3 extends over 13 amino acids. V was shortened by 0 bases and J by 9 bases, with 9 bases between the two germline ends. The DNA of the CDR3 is TGTGCCAGCAGTTTAGCGCAGGGGATGCCCCAGCATTTT. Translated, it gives CASSLAQGMPQHF.

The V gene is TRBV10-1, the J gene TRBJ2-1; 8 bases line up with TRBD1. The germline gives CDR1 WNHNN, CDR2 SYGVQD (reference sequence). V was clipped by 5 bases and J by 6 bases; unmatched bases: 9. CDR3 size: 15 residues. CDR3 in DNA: TGCGCCAGCAGTCGGACAGGGAGTAGCGTCAATGAGCAGTTCTTC. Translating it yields CASSRTGSSVNEQFF.

CDR3 protein: CASSFAEVGGMYF. In DNA, the CDR3 is TGTGCCAGCAGCTTCGCAGAAGTGGGGGGTATGTACTTC. The chain links TRBV5-5 to TRBJ2-7; tentatively, D is TRBD2 (6 bases). There are 13 residues in the CDR3. The germline V and J ends were trimmed by 2 bases and 12 bases, with 18 bases remaining between them. Germline values: CDR1 SGHKS, CDR2 YYEKEE (reference sequence).

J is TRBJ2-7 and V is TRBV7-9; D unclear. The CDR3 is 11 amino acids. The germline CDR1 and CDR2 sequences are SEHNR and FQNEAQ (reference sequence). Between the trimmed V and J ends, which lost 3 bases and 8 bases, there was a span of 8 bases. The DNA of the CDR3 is TGTGCCAGCAGCTTGACGGAGCAGCAGTACTTC. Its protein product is CASSLTEQQYF.

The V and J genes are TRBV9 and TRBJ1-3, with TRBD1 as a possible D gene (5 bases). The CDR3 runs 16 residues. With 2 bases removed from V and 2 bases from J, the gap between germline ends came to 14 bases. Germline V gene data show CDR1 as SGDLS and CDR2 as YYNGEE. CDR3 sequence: CASSVGGDSAGNTIYF. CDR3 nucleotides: TGTGCCAGCAGCGTTGGGGGGGATTCAGCTGGAAACACCATATATTTT. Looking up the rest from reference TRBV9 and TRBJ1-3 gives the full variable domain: DSGVTQTPKHLITATGQRVTLRCSPRSGDLSVYWYQQSLDQGLQFLIQYYNGEERAKGNILERFSAQQFPDLHSELNLSSLELGDSALYFCASSVGGDSAGNTIYFGEGSWLTVV.

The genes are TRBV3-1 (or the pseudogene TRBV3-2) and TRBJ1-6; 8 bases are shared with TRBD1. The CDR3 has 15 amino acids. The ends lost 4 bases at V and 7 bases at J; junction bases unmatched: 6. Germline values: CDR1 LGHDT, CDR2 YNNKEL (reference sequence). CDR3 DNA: TGTGCCAGCAGCCTGGGACAGGTGGGCAATTCACCCCTCCACTTT. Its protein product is CASSLGQVGNSPLHF.

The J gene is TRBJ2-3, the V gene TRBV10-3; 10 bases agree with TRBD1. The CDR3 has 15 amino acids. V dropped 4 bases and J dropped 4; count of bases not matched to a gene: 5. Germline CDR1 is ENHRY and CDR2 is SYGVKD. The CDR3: CAISVTGGNPDTQYF. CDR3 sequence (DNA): TGTGCCATCAGTGTGACAGGGGGCAACCCAGATACGCAGTATTTT.

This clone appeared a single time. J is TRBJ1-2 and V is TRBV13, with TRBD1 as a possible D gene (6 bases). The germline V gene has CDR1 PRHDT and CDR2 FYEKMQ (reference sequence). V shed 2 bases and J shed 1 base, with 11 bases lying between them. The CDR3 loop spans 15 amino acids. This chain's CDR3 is CASSLRGGLNYGYTF. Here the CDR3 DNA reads TGTGCCAGCAGCTTACGCGGGGGGCTTAACTATGGCTACACCTTC.

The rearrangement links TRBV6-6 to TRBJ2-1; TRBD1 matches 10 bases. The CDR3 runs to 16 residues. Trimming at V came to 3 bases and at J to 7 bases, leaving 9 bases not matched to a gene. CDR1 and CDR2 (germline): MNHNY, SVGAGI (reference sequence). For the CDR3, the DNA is TGTGCCAGCAGTTATTGGGTTGGACAGGGGGAGAATGAGCAGTTCTTC. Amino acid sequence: CASSYWVGQGENEQFF.

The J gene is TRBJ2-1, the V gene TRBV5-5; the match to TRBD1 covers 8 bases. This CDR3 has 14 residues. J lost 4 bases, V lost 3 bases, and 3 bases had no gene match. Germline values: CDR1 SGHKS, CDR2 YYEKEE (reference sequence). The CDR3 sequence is CASSSWTGYNEQFF. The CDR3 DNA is TGTGCCAGCAGCTCCTGGACAGGGTACAATGAGCAGTTCTTC. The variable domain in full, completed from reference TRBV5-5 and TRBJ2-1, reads DAGVTQSPTHLIKTRGQQVTLRCSPISGHKSVSWYQQVLGQGPQFIFQYYEKEERGRGNFPDRFSARQFPNYSSELNVNALLLGDSALYLCASSSWTGYNEQFFGPGTRLTVL.

The CDR3 loop reads CASSQAGTANYGYTF. DNA of the CDR3: TGTGCCAGCAGCCAGGCAGGGACAGCTAACTATGGCTACACCTTC. This sequence joins TRBV3-1 (or the pseudogene TRBV3-2) and TRBJ1-2, with 7 bases lining up with TRBD1. Germline CDR1 LGHDT, CDR2 YNNKEL (reference sequence). V lost 3 bases and J lost 0; bases outside the gene matches: 4. The CDR3 is 15 residues long.

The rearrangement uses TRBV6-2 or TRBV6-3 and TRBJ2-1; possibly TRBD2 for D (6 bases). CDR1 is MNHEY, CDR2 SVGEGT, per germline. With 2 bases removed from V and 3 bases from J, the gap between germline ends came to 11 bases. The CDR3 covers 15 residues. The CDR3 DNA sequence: TGTGCCAGCAGTTACGGGACTCTCAGCTACAATGAGCAGTTCTTC. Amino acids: CASSYGTLSYNEQFF.

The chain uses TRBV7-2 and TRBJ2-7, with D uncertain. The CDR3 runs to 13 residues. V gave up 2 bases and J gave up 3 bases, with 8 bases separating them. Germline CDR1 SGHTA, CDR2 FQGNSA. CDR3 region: CASSLTHNYEQYF. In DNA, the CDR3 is TGTGCCAGCAGCTTAACGCACAACTACGAGCAGTACTTC.

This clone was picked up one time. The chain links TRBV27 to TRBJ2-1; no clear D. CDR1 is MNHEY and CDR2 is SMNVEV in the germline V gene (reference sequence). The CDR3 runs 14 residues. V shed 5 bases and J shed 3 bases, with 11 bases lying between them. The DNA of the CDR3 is TGTGCCAGCAGTAAATTGCCGGTCTACAATGAGCAGTTCTTC. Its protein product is CASSKLPVYNEQFF.

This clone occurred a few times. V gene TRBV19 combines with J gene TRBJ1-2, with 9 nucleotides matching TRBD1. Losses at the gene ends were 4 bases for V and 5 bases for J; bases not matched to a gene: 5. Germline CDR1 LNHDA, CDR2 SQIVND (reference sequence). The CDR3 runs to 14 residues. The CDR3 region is CASSTPGTGYGYTF. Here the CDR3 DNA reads TGTGCCAGTAGTACGCCCGGGACAGGGTATGGCTACACCTTC.

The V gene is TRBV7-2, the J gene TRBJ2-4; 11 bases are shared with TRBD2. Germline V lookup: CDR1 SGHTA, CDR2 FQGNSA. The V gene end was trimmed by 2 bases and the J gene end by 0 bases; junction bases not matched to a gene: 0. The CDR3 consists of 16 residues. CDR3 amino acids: CASSLTSGGAKNIQYF. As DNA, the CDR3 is TGTGCCAGCAGCTTAACTAGCGGGGGAGCCAAAAACATTCAGTACTTC.

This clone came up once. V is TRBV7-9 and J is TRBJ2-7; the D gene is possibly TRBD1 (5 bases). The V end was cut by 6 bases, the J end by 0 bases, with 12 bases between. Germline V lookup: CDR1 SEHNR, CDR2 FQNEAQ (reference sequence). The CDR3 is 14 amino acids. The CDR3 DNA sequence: TGTGCCAGCAGTGACAGAGTAAGCTCCTACGAGCAGTACTTC. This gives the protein CASSDRVSSYEQYF.

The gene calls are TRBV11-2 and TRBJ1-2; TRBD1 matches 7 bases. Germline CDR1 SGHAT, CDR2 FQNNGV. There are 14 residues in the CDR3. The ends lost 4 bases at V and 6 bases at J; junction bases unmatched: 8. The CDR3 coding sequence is TGTGCCAGCAGCTCCAGCTTTGACAGGGATGGCTACACCTTC. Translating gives CASSSSFDRDGYTF.

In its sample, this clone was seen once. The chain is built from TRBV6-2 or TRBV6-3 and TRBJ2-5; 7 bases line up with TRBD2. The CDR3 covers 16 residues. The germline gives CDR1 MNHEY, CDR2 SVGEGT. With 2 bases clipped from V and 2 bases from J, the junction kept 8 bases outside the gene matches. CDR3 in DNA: TGTGCCAGCAGTTACAGGAGTTCGGGGGGACAAGAGACCCAGTACTTC. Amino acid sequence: CASSYRSSGGQETQYF.